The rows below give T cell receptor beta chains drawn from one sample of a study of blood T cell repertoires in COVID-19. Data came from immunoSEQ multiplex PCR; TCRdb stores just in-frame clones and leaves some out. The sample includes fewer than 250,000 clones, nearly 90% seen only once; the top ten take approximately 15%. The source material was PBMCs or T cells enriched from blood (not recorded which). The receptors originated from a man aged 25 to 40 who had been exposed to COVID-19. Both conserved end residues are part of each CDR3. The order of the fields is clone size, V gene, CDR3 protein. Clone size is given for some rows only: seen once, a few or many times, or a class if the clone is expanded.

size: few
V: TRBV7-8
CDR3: CASSHAGGSNTDTQYF

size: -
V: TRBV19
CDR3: CASRAGSTYEQYF

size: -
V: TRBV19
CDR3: CASSLTRGLAALYGELFF

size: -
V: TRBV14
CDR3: CASSQVRLGDEQFF

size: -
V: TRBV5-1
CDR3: CASSLAGQGAGELFF

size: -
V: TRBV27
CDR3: CASIAVDRRTEAFF

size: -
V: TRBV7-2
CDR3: CASSSRGELVSGNTIYF

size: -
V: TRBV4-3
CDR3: CASSQDYGEKLFF

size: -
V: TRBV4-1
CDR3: CASSRTRTPNEKLFF

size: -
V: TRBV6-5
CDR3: CASSYDDRGARGYTF

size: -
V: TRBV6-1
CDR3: CASSEDRIYGYTF

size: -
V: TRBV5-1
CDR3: CASRGEGGSPLHF

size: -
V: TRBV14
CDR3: CASSQGDFLTDTQYF

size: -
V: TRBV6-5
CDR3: CASKGHSSYEQYF

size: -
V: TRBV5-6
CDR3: CASSRDTYEQYF

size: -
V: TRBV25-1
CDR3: CASSIRDREKGTEAFF

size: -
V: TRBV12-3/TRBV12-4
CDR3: CASSLERRSRAFF

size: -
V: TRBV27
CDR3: CASRGGTVRGYTF

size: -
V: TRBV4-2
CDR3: CASSQEEAANTGELFF

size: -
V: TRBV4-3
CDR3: CASSRNRVEDANTGELFF